This TCR beta chain originates from a study of blood T cell repertoires in COVID-19 (dated by TCRdb to 2018 to 2020). Regarding the study in general: The collaborator samples originated in the United States, Italy and Spain and spanned the acute and convalescent phases of COVID-19. The sample metadata nearly always contained a de-identified subject ID, COVID-19 status, age in years and sex. Where available, HLA class I and class II types were obtained from metadata supplied by the sample provider rather than from assay-based typing. The material from the prospective study consisted of cDNA or gDNA derived from T cells, B-cell-depleted T cells, or PBMCs. The samples were drawn from the first 160 participants of the ongoing ImmuneRACE study and from 950 to 1,500 subjects provided by 6 global collaborators. The repertoires were made available in a free public database intended to serve as a resource for research on the immune response to SARS-CoV-2. The dataset comprised deeply sampled blood TCRbeta repertoires from subjects exposed to, actively infected with, or recovered from COVID-19.

CDR1 KGHSH and CDR2 LQKENI are derived from the germline V gene. For this chain, trimming is 4 bases at the V end and 10 bases at the J end, and the number of junction bases without a gene match is 16. The CDR3 runs 16 residues from the cysteine to the phenylalanine. CDR3 DNA is the only sequence kept; it has 48 bases, read in frame from the first base. Overall study results and their limits: How much clinical and demographic metadata was included differed by source and by participant, and the metadata was provided uncurated.

About this clone itself: Its antigen target is currently unknown. Base quality data are lacking; no much larger clone is found one base away.

The collaborating institutions used their own protocols to collect whole blood in K2EDTA tubes. For TCRbeta analysis, collaborators shipped samples as frozen whole blood, isolated PBMCs, or DNA extracted from either of those sample types. TCRbeta CDR3 regions were amplified from genomic DNA using the immunoSEQ Assay, a bias-controlled multiplex PCR. The study's processing was this. The number of nucleated cells in each sample was estimated by amplification of reference gene primers within the assay. Sequence reads were collapsed and filtered to measure the absolute abundance of every unique TCRbeta CDR3 rearrangement. For each sample, productive Simpson clonality was calculated by taking the square root of Simpson's diversity index across productive rearrangements. TCRdb retrieved this table from immuneACCESS and kept in-frame rearrangements only. Not all clones are present; in checked studies, unresolved V genes account for under half, and no reason is known for the remainder. Clonal size and the V and J genes are those of that table, whereas D and trimming came from the DNA. This sample comprises 70,000 or so clones, about nine tenths of them detected only once. 25% to 30% of the sample rests with the top ten.

The sequencing input was peripheral blood. The chain couples TRBV18 to TRBJ2-1, with 7 bases in between that match TRBD1. The clonotype was recovered from a woman older than 75 with active or convalescent COVID-19. DNA sequence: TGTGCCAGCTCACTAGGGACAGAAAATCGGATGGGCGAGCAGTTCTTC. This translates into CASSLGTENRMGEQFF.